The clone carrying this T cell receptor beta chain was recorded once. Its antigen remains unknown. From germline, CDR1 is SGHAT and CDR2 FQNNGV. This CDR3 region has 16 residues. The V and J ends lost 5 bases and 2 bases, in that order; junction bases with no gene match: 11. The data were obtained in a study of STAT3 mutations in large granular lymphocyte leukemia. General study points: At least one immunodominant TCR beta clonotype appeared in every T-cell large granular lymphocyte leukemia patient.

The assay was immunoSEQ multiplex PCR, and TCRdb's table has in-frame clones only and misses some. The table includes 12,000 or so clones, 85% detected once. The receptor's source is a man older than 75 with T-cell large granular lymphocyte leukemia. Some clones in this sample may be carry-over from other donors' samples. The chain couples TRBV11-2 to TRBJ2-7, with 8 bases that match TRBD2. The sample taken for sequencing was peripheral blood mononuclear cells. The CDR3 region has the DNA TGTGCCAGCAGCCCCCGCGCGGGGGGCCCTCCCTACGAGCAGTACTTC. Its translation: CASSPRAGGPPYEQYF.